The 25 T cell receptor beta chains listed next were all sequenced from one sample in a study of T-cell reconstitution after alpha-beta-depleted transplantation in children. Unique molecular identifiers were built into the TCRbeta library. MiXCR, run by TCRdb on the PCR reads, gives a single entry per CDR3 protein. The sample shows approximately 800,000 distinct CDR3 sequences, under 20% of them seen only once. This material consisted of PBMCs, mostly from graft donor cells, taken 360 days after TCRalphabeta/CD19-depleted stem cell transplant. These receptors all come from a male patient aged 5 to 17 who had a stem cell transplant for acute lymphoblastic leukemia, so the T cells may come from the graft donor.

There are many counts of this clonotype. V usage is TRBV29-1 and J usage is TRBJ1-1; D call uncertain. The CDR3 consists of 9 residues. Germline V gene data show CDR1 as SQVTM and CDR2 as ANQGSEA. V gave up 7 bases and J gave up 7 bases, with 7 bases separating them. The CDR3 spells CSDMIEAFF. The CDR3 bases are TGCAGCGATATGATTGAAGCTTTCTTT.

This chain uses TRBV9 with TRBJ1-4, with unresolved D. Trimming left V 4 bases short and J 8 bases short, with 9 bases between. Germline CDR1 is SGDLS and CDR2 is YYNGEE. The CDR3 spans 12 residues. CDR3 nucleotides: TGTGCCAGCAGCAAAGCCCGGGAAAAACTGTTTTTT. As protein: CASSKAREKLFF. Drawing the rest from reference TRBV9 and TRBJ1-4, the complete variable domain is DSGVTQTPKHLITATGQRVTLRCSPRSGDLSVYWYQQSLDQGLQFLIQYYNGEERAKGNILERFSAQQFPDLHSELNLSSLELGDSALYFCASSKAREKLFFGSGTQLSVL.

This rearrangement joins TRBV2 to TRBJ1-5; D gene unclear. Trimming cost V 4 bases and J 4 bases, with 11 bases left between them. Germline lookup yields CDR1 SNHLY and CDR2 FYNNEI. The CDR3 is made up of 14 amino acids. The CDR3 here is CASSGTMSNQPQHF. CDR3 in DNA: TGTGCCAGCAGTGGGACGATGAGTAATCAGCCCCAGCATTTT.

The chain carries TRBV20-1 and TRBJ2-1, with a tentative D call TRBD1 (5 bases). Deletions cut 4 bases from V and 9 bases from J, with 10 bases between. Germline assignment: CDR1 DFQATT and CDR2 SNEGSKA (reference sequence). There are 11 residues in the CDR3. The CDR3: CSANQGSEQFF. CDR3 DNA: TGCAGTGCTAATCAGGGCAGTGAGCAGTTCTTC.

V and J are TRBV28 and TRBJ2-7; 7 bases line up with TRBD2. The germline V gene has CDR1 MDHEN and CDR2 SYDVKM. V dropped 5 bases and J dropped 5; count of bases not matched to a gene: 18. The CDR3 runs to 17 residues. The CDR3 reads CASSATLGGGPVHEQYF. CDR3 DNA: TGTGCCAGCAGTGCCACCTTGGGGGGAGGGCCAGTCCACGAGCAGTACTTC. The entire variable domain, with the rest obtained from reference TRBV28 and TRBJ2-7, is as follows: DVKVTQSSRYLVKRTGEKVFLECVQDMDHENMFWYRQDPGLGLRLIYFSYDVKMKEKGDIPEGYSVSREKKERFSLILESASTNQTSMYLCASSATLGGGPVHEQYFGPGTRLTVT.

This chain connects TRBV5-1 to TRBJ2-7; 8 bases map to TRBD1. CDR1 and CDR2 from the germline V gene are SGHRS and YFSETQ. The V segment lost 0 bases and the J segment 3 bases; nucleotides outside the gene matches: 5. The length of the CDR3 is 15 residues. This CDR3 is CASSLASDRGYEQYF. CDR3 bases: TGCGCCAGCAGCTTGGCCTCTGACAGGGGCTACGAGCAGTACTTC.

This clonotype appeared a few times. This chain links TRBV15 with TRBJ2-7; the D gene is possibly TRBD2 (6 bases). This CDR3 has 17 amino acids. V was clipped by 1 base and J by 0 bases, with 16 bases between them. Germline V lookup: CDR1 LNHNV, CDR2 YYDKDF (reference sequence). Here the CDR3 reads CATSRARDGGLSYEQYF. CDR3 DNA: TGTGCCACCAGCAGAGCCCGGGACGGGGGACTCTCCTACGAGCAGTACTTC.

This clonotype was observed a few times. The chain is built from TRBV5-6 and TRBJ2-1; D is perhaps TRBD2 (5 bases). Germline-derived CDR1 and CDR2 are SGHDT and YYEEEE. This CDR3 comprises 14 residues. Trimming cost V 4 bases and J 8 bases, with 16 bases left between them. CDR3 amino acids: CASSATGLRDEQFF. CDR3 DNA: TGTGCCAGCAGCGCAACTGGACTGCGTGATGAGCAGTTCTTC.

J is TRBJ2-7 and V is TRBV25-1, with TRBD1 identical over 9 bases. The CDR3 sequence is 14 residues long. Germline values: CDR1 MGHDK, CDR2 SYGVNS. The V segment lost 6 bases and the J segment 5 bases; nucleotides outside the gene matches: 8. CDR3 residues: CASRLRDREDEQYF. For the CDR3, the DNA is TGTGCCAGCAGACTCCGGGACAGGGAGGACGAGCAGTACTTC.

The genes are TRBV7-6 and TRBJ2-2; the D gene is possibly TRBD1 (7 bases). Germline values: CDR1 SGHVS, CDR2 FNYEAQ. The CDR3 has 19 residues. Deletions cut 5 bases from V and 5 bases from J, with 27 bases between. The CDR3 DNA reads as TGTGCCAGCAGCCCAGGGGGTAGCGGAGGAGATTTTTATACCGGGGAGCTGTTTTTT. This translates into CASSPGGSGGDFYTGELFF.

This clonotype has only a few counts. This rearrangement joins TRBV5-1 to TRBJ2-5; 8 nucleotides agree with TRBD2. Germline trimming cut 4 bases from V and 4 bases from J; bases unmatched to any gene: 12. The CDR3 sequence is 16 residues long. Germline assignment: CDR1 SGHRS and CDR2 YFSETQ. CDR3 region: CASSRDSGLVGETQYF. The CDR3, as DNA: TGCGCCAGCAGCCGAGACTCGGGACTAGTAGGAGAGACCCAGTACTTC. The variable domain in full, completed from reference TRBV5-1 and TRBJ2-5, reads KAGVTQTPRYLIKTRGQQVTLSCSPISGHRSVSWYQQTPGQGLQFLFEYFSETQRNKGNFPGRFSGRQFSNSRSEMNVSTLELGDSALYLCASSRDSGLVGETQYFGPGTRLLVL.

This clonotype showed up just a few times. The chain is built from TRBV4-1 and TRBJ1-5; 7 bases are a match to TRBD1. This CDR3 has 19 amino acids. J was trimmed by 0 bases and V by 5 bases; bases with no gene match: 16. CDR1 is MGHRA, CDR2 YSYEKL, per germline. CDR3 DNA sequence: TGCGCCAGCAGCACTCTCCCGGGACAGCGCCTTTATAGCAATCAGCCCCAGCATTTT. Translated: CASSTLPGQRLYSNQPQHF.

This clonotype was observed a few times. This chain connects TRBV29-1 to TRBJ1-2; a possible D gene is TRBD1 (5 bases). The CDR3 runs 12 residues. Per the germline V gene, CDR1 is SQVTM and CDR2 is ANQGSEA. V was clipped by 5 bases and J by 8 bases, with 15 bases between them. CDR3 nucleotides: TGCAGCGTTCCCGGGGAGGCAGGGGGCTACACCTTC. Protein: CSVPGEAGGYTF.

The table lists this clonotype with many counts. J is TRBJ2-5 and V is TRBV14, with a weak D call TRBD2 (5 bases). This CDR3 region has 16 residues. CDR1 is SGHDN, CDR2 FVKESK, per germline. Trimming took off 0 bases at V and 1 base at J, with 12 bases between the two ends. CDR3 nucleotides: TGTGCCAGCAGCCAAGATCTCGGGCGGGTCCAAGAGACCCAGTACTTC. Protein sequence: CASSQDLGRVQETQYF.

The chain recombines TRBV10-2 with TRBJ2-7; no definite D call. CDR1 and CDR2 (germline): WSHSY, SAAADI. The CDR3 is made up of 11 amino acids. Trimming cost V 6 bases and J 6 bases, with 9 bases left between them. CDR3 nucleotide sequence: TGCGCCAGCAGCCCAACTGCCGAGCAGTACTTC. Protein: CASSPTAEQYF.

The chain employs TRBV20-1 and TRBJ2-1, with unresolved D. The CDR3 is 10 amino acids. Germline V gene data show CDR1 as DFQATT and CDR2 as SNEGSKA (reference sequence). Trimming pared 4 bases from V and 6 bases from J, leaving 4 bases between. The chain's CDR3 is CSAKLNEQFF. In nucleotides, the CDR3 is TGCAGTGCTAAACTCAATGAGCAGTTCTTC.

Worth noting for this clonotype: A much larger clone differs from this one at a single base, so this may be a read error. V gene TRBV10-3 combines with J gene TRBJ2-3; no clear D gene. Trimming removed 3 bases at V and 2 bases at J, with 9 bases between. This CDR3 has 14 residues. Germline V gene data show CDR1 as ENHRY and CDR2 as SYGVKD. The CDR3 is CAISDDHFTDTQYF. The DNA of the CDR3 is TGTGCCATCAGTGACGACCATTTCACAGATACGCAGTATTTT.

This clonotype was detected a few times. The rearrangement links TRBV4-1 to TRBJ1-1, with 10 bases fitting TRBD1. Per germline, CDR1 MGHRA and CDR2 YSYEKL. Losses at the gene ends were 1 base for V and 3 bases for J; bases not matched to a gene: 5. CDR3 length equals 16 residues. CDR3: CASSQVTGTGDTEAFF. The CDR3 bases are TGCGCCAGCAGCCAAGTGACTGGGACAGGGGACACTGAAGCTTTCTTT.

This rearrangement joins TRBV7-9 to TRBJ2-1, with 7 nucleotides matching TRBD2. CDR3 length: 15 amino acids. The germline CDR1 and CDR2 sequences are SEHNR and FQNEAQ (reference sequence). After removal of 3 bases from V and 9 bases from J, the junction contained 11 bases not matched to a gene. Written as DNA, the CDR3 is TGTGCCAGCAGCTTGACTTCGGGAGGCCCGGGTGAGCAGTTCTTC. Protein product: CASSLTSGGPGEQFF.

This clonotype was seen a handful of times. The V call is TRBV29-1, the J call TRBJ2-7, with 11 bases aligning to TRBD1. The CDR3 runs to 13 residues. J was trimmed by 2 bases and V by 5 bases; bases with no gene match: 2. Looked up from germline, CDR1 is SQVTM and CDR2 is ANQGSEA. This chain's CDR3 is CSVWTGGAYEQYF. Written as DNA, the CDR3 is TGCAGCGTTTGGACAGGGGGCGCCTACGAGCAGTACTTC.

A few counts support this clonotype. V and J are TRBV20-1 and TRBJ2-1, with D hard to call. The CDR3 loop spans 14 amino acids. Germline CDR1 is DFQATT and CDR2 is SNEGSKA (reference sequence). V was trimmed by 2 bases and J by 0 bases, leaving 8 bases between them. The CDR3 DNA is TGCAGTGCTAGATGGACGGTCTCCTACAATGAGCAGTTCTTC. Translated, it gives CSARWTVSYNEQFF.

In this sample, this clonotype turned up a few times. DNA for the CDR3: TGTGCCAGCAGTTTGGCCGGGACAAAAAAACTGTTTTTT. It codes for CASSLAGTKKLFF. The rearrangement uses TRBV27 and TRBJ1-4; the D gene is possibly TRBD1 (6 bases). Germline assignment: CDR1 MNHEY and CDR2 SMNVEV (reference sequence). This CDR3 comprises 13 residues. Deletions cut 3 bases from V and 9 bases from J, with 11 bases between.

This clonotype was seen a few times. The rearrangement uses TRBV12-3 or TRBV12-4 and TRBJ2-1; D not resolved. V was shortened by 4 bases and J by 6 bases, with 10 bases between the two germline ends. CDR3 length: 13 amino acids. CDR3 in DNA: TGTGCCAGCAGTTCCCTAGGGCGCAATGAGCAGTTCTTC. The encoded protein is CASSSLGRNEQFF.

The V and J genes are TRBV5-5 and TRBJ1-4; D gene uncertain. Between the trimmed V and J ends, which lost 1 base and 2 bases, there was a span of 3 bases. Germline V CDR1 and CDR2: SGHKS, YYEKEE (reference sequence). This CDR3 has 13 amino acids. The CDR3 nucleotides are TGTGCCAGCAGCTTGACCACTAATGAAAAACTGTTTTTT. This sequence encodes CASSLTTNEKLFF.

This clonotype was seen a handful of times. The chain uses TRBV15 and TRBJ2-2; no clear D. Germline CDR1 LNHNV, CDR2 YYDKDF (reference sequence). CDR3 size: 18 residues. V lost 4 bases, J lost 3 bases, and 21 bases lay in between. CDR3 sequence reads: CATSNLGLELAYTGELFF. Here the CDR3 DNA reads TGTGCCACCAGCAACCTCGGCCTGGAGCTGGCTTACACCGGGGAGCTGTTTTTT.